The present T cell receptor beta chain was sequenced within a study of shared clonotypes between healthy human individuals. Study summary: CD8 memory received one plate per donor, CD8 naive two, CD4 memory three and CD4 naive three.

The CDR3 has 12 amino acids. In germline, CDR1 is PRHDT, CDR2 FYEKMQ (reference sequence). V was shortened by 0 bases and J by 5 bases, with 1 base between the two germline ends. Remarks on this clone: This likely came from a read error, as a far larger clone is one base away.

HIV-negative, healthy adults without recent acute infections or vaccinations were the donors. Deep-level assay runs were performed. The genomic DNA of each subset was split evenly across several immunoSEQ plates. Profiled with immunoSEQ multiplex PCR; TCRdb holds only in-frame clones, not every one. The table shows over a million clones, with roughly 80% occurring only once. The sequenced material came from memory CD4+ T cells sorted from blood. The sample's subset: CD45RA-negative fraction. V gene TRBV13 combines with J gene TRBJ2-2; D is unclear. The sequence was obtained from a man between 18 and 35 years old in good health. The CDR3 loop is CASSLGTGELFF. The CDR3 DNA reads as TGTGCCAGCAGCTTAGGGACCGGGGAGCTGTTTTTT.